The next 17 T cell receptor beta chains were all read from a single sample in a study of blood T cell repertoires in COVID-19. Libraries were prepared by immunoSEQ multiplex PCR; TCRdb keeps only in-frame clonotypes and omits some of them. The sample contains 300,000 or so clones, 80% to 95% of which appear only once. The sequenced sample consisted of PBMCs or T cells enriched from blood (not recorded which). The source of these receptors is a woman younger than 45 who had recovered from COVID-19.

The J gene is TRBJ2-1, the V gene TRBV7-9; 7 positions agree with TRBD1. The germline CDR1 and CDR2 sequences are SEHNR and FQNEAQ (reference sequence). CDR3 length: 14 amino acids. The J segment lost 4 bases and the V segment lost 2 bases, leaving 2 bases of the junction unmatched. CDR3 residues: CASSLKGQYNEQFF. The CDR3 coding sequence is TGTGCCAGCAGCTTAAAGGGACAGTACAATGAGCAGTTCTTC. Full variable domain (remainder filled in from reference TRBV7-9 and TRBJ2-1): DTGVSQNPRHKITKRGQNVTFRCDPISEHNRLYWYRQTLGQGPEFLTYFQNEAQLEKSRLLSDRFSAERPKGSFSTLEIQRTEQGDSAMYLCASSLKGQYNEQFFGPGTRLTVL.

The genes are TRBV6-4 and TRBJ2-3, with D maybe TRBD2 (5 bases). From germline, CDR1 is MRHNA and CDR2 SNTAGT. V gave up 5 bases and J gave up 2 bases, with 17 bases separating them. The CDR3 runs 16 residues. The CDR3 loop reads CASSNGIGRLTDTQYF. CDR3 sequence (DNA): TGTGCCAGCAGTAACGGGATAGGGCGTCTCACAGATACGCAGTATTTT.

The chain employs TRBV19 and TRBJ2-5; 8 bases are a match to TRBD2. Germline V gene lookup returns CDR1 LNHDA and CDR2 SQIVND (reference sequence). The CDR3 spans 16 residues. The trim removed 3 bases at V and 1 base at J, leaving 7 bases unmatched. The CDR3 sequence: CASSISRTSSQETQYF. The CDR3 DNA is TGTGCCAGTAGTATCTCTAGGACTAGCAGCCAAGAGACCCAGTACTTC. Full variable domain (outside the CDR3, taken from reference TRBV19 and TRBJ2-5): DGGITQSPKYLFRKEGQNVTLSCEQNLNHDAMYWYRQDPGQGLRLIYYSQIVNDFQKGDIAEGYSVSREKKESFPLTVTSAQKNPTAFYLCASSISRTSSQETQYFGPGTRLLVL.

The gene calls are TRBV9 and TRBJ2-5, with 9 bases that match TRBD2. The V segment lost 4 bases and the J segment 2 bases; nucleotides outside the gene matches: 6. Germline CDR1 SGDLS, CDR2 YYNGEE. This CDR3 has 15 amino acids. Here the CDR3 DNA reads TGTGCCAGCAGCTCTAGCGGGATCTGGCAAGAGACCCAGTACTTC. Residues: CASSSSGIWQETQYF.

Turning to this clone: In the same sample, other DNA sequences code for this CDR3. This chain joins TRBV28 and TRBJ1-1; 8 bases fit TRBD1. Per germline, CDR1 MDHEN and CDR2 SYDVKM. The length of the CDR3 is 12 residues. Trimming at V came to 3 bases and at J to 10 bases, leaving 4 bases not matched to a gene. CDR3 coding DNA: TGTGCCAGCAGTTTGCGGACAGGGTTAGCTTTCTTT. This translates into CASSLRTGLAFF.

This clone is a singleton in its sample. The CDR3 spells CASSSGLAGNNEQFF. Written as DNA, the CDR3 is TGTGCCAGCAGTTCGGGACTAGCGGGGAACAATGAGCAGTTCTTC. J is TRBJ2-1 and V is TRBV28, with 13 bases that match TRBD2. This CDR3 is 15 amino acids long. Looked up from germline, CDR1 is MDHEN and CDR2 is SYDVKM. Trimming cost V 4 bases and J 5 bases; bases outside gene matches: 2.

In DNA form, the CDR3 reads TGTGCCAGCAGCCTTACAGGGGGCTTAAGGGGTTATGGCTACACCTTC. Translating gives CASSLTGGLRGYGYTF. The J gene is TRBJ1-2, the V gene TRBV3-1 (or the pseudogene TRBV3-2); 9 bases match TRBD1. CDR3 length: 16 amino acids. Germline CDR1 is LGHDT and CDR2 is YNNKEL (reference sequence). Trimming removed 4 bases from V and 5 bases from J; junction bases left unmatched: 11.

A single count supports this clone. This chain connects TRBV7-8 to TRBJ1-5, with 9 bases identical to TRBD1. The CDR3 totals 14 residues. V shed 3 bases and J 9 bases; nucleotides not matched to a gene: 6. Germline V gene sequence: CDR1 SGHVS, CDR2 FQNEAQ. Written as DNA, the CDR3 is TGTGCCAGCAGCTTGGGACAGGGAATTCGGCCCCAGCATTTT. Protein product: CASSLGQGIRPQHF.

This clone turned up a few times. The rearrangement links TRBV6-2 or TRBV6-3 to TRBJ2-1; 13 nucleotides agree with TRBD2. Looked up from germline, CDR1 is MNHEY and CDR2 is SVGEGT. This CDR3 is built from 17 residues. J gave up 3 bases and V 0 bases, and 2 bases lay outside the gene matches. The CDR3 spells CASSYSGLAGVYNEQFF. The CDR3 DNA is TGTGCCAGCAGTTACTCAGGACTAGCGGGGGTCTACAATGAGCAGTTCTTC.

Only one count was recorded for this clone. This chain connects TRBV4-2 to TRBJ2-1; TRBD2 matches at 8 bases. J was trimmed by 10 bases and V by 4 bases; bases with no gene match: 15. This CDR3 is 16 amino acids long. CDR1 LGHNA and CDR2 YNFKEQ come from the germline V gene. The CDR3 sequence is CASSLERVAGIEEQFF. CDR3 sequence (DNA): TGTGCCAGCAGCCTAGAAAGGGTAGCGGGAATTGAGGAGCAGTTCTTC.

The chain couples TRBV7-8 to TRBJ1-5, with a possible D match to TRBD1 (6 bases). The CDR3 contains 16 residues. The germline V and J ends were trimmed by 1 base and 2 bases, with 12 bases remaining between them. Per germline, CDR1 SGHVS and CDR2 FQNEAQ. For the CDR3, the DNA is TGTGCCAGCAGCTTAGGCAACAGGGTTGGCAATCAGCCCCAGCATTTT. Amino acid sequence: CASSLGNRVGNQPQHF.

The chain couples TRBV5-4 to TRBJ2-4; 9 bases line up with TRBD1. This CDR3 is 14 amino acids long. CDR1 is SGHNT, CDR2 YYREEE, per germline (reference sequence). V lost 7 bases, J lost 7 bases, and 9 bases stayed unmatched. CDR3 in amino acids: CASGRDRASNIQYF. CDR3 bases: TGTGCCAGCGGCCGGGACAGGGCGTCGAACATTCAGTACTTC.

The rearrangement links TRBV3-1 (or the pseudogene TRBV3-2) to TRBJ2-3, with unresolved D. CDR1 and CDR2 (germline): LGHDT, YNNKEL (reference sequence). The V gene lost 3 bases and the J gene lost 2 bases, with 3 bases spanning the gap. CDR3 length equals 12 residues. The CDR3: CASSHNTDTQYF. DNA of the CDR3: TGTGCCAGCAGCCACAACACAGATACGCAGTATTTT.

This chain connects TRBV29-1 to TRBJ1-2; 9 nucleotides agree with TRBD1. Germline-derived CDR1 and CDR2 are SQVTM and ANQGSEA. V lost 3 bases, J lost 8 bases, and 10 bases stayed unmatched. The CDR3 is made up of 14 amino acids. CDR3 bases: TGCAGCGTTGATCCATCCCCGGGGACAGGGGGCTACACCTTC. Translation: CSVDPSPGTGGYTF.

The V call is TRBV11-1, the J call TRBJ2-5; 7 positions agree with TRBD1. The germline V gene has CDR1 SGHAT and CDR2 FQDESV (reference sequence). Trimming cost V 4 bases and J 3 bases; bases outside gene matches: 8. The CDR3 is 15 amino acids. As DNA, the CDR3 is TGTGCCAGCAGCTCCCCCGGGACAGAAAAAGAGACCCAGTACTTC. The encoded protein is CASSSPGTEKETQYF. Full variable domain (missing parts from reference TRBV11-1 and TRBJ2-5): EAEVAQSPRYKITEKSQAVAFWCDPISGHATLYWYRQILGQGPELLVQFQDESVVDDSQLPKDRFSAERLKGVDSTLKIQPAELGDSAMYLCASSSPGTEKETQYFGPGTRLLVL.

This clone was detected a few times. The CDR3 DNA sequence: TGTGCCAGCTCCCGGACAGGGCTAACGACCGGGGAGCTGTTTTTT. It translates to CASSRTGLTTGELFF. V and J are TRBV2 and TRBJ2-2; TRBD1 aligns across 8 bases. CDR1 is SNHLY, CDR2 FYNNEI, per germline. The CDR3 has 15 residues. Losses at the gene ends were 8 bases for V and 5 bases for J; bases not matched to a gene: 10. The complete variable domain, with remaining parts taken from reference TRBV2 and TRBJ2-2, reads EPEVTQTPSHQVTQMGQEVILRCVPISNHLYFYWYRQILGQKVEFLVSFYNNEISEKSEIFDDQFSVERPDGSNFTLKIRSTKLEDSAMYFCASSRTGLTTGELFFGEGSRLTVL.

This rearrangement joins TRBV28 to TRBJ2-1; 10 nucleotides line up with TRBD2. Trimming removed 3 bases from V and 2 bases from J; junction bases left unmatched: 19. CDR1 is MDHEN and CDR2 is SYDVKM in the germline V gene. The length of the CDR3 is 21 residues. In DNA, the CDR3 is TGTGCCAGCAGTTTGTGGGGGGTGGGTAGCGGGAGGAGTGGAGCCTACAATGAGCAGTTCTTC. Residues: CASSLWGVGSGRSGAYNEQFF.